The T cell receptor beta chain described here comes from a study of blood T cell repertoires in COVID-19. Only in-frame clones appear in the TCRdb table, and some are missing; sequencing was by immunoSEQ multiplex PCR. Of some 220,000 clones in the sample, roughly 84% were seen once. This clone showed up just a few times. V shed 4 bases and J 1 base; nucleotides not matched to a gene: 2. The CDR3 runs 14 residues. Germline loops: CDR1 SGDLS, CDR2 YYNGEE. The chain has TRBV9 and TRBJ1-1; 9 bases are a match to TRBD1. The specimen sequenced was peripheral blood. The clonotype comes from a woman between 55 and 75 years old who had recovered from COVID-19. The CDR3 protein is CASSLGQGNTEAFF. The CDR3 DNA reads as TGTGCCAGCAGCTTGGGACAGGGGAACACTGAAGCTTTCTTT.